The T cell receptor beta chain described here comes from a study of blood T cell repertoires in COVID-19. Background on the study: The samples span acute and convalescent COVID-19 from the United States, Italy and Spain. The cDNA or gDNA used as material had been derived from T cells, B-cell-depleted T cells, or PBMCs.

As handled by the study authors: Estimated nucleated cell counts came from reference gene primer amplification. TCRdb's copy holds only in-frame clones and misses some; the assay was immunoSEQ multiplex PCR. V and J calls and clone size are given by that table; D and trimming were obtained from the DNA. Seen here are 150,000 to 200,000 clones, 79% observed once, and the top ten hold 15% to 20%. The ends were cut back, 1 base at V and 10 bases at J, with 21 bases in the middle. Germline V lookup: CDR1 SGHDT, CDR2 YYEEEE. This CDR3 contains 17 residues. Sequencing input: PBMCs or T cells enriched from blood (not recorded which). The chain carries TRBV5-6 and TRBJ1-6, with a weak D call TRBD1 (5 bases). This sequence was found in a woman between 65 and 79 years old in a cohort exposed to, infected with or recovered from COVID-19 (not recorded which). CDR3 coding DNA: TGTGCCAGCAGCTTGTTGCAGGGTACAGCATCGGAATCACCCCTCCACTTT. This encodes CASSLLQGTASESPLHF.